The rows below give T cell receptor beta chains drawn from one sample of a study of cytomegalovirus exposure and HLA in healthy donors. Profiled with immunoSEQ multiplex PCR; TCRdb holds only in-frame clones, not every one. The sample lists about 110,000 clones, 75% to 80% occurring once. Input material: PBMCs. These receptors all come from a young woman in good health and CMV-seronegative. Both conserved end residues are part of each CDR3. A D gene is named only where the DNA matches it firmly. Size tells how often a clone was seen (once, few, many) or the class of an expanded clone, and some rows leave it out.

CDR3aa: CASSLQVLELGEQFF; CDR3nt: TGTGCCAGCAGCTTACAGGTGTTAGAATTGGGTGAGCAGTTCTTC; abundance: .; j_gene: TRBJ2-1; d_gene: .; v_gene: TRBV11-2
CDR3aa: CAWSAGGTQPQHF; CDR3nt: TGTGCCTGGAGCGCGGGCGGGACCCAGCCCCAGCATTTT; abundance: .; j_gene: TRBJ1-5; d_gene: .; v_gene: TRBV30
CDR3aa: CAWSEDSPGQPQHF; CDR3nt: TGTGCCTGGAGTGAGGACAGCCCAGGGCAGCCCCAGCATTTT; abundance: .; j_gene: TRBJ1-5; d_gene: .; v_gene: TRBV30
CDR3aa: CASSPDSQETQYF; CDR3nt: TGTGCCAGCAGCCCGGACAGCCAAGAGACCCAGTACTTC; abundance: .; j_gene: TRBJ2-5; d_gene: .; v_gene: TRBV13
CDR3aa: CASSGQGQETQYF; CDR3nt: TGCGCCAGCTCCGGACAGGGACAAGAGACCCAGTACTTC; abundance: once; j_gene: TRBJ2-5; d_gene: TRBD1; v_gene: TRBV10-1
CDR3aa: CASRDRGEYTF; CDR3nt: TGTGCCAGCAGGGACAGGGGGGAGTACACCTTC; abundance: few; j_gene: TRBJ1-2; d_gene: TRBD1; v_gene: TRBV25-1
CDR3aa: CASSLEAGGYNEQFF; CDR3nt: TGCGCCAGCAGCTTGGAAGCGGGAGGGTACAATGAGCAGTTCTTC; abundance: .; j_gene: TRBJ2-1; d_gene: TRBD2; v_gene: TRBV5-1
CDR3aa: CSVWWRDRVNEQFF; CDR3nt: TGCAGCGTTTGGTGGCGGGACAGGGTCAATGAGCAGTTCTTC; abundance: .; j_gene: TRBJ2-1; d_gene: TRBD1; v_gene: TRBV29-1
CDR3aa: CAWSAGYGYTF; CDR3nt: TGTGCCTGGAGTGCGGGGTATGGCTACACCTTC; abundance: .; j_gene: TRBJ1-2; d_gene: .; v_gene: TRBV30
CDR3aa: CASSPKRGAPTDTQYF; CDR3nt: TGTGCCAGTAGTCCAAAGCGGGGGGCCCCCACAGATACGCAGTATTTT; abundance: .; j_gene: TRBJ2-3; d_gene: TRBD2; v_gene: TRBV19
CDR3aa: CASSQDGGASYNEQFF; CDR3nt: TGCGCCAGCAGCCAAGATGGCGGGGCCTCATACAATGAGCAGTTCTTC; abundance: .; j_gene: TRBJ2-1; d_gene: .; v_gene: TRBV4-3
CDR3aa: CASTNLGGSSYNEQFF; CDR3nt: TGTGCCAGCACCAACTTAGGGGGTAGCTCCTACAATGAGCAGTTCTTC; abundance: .; j_gene: TRBJ2-1; d_gene: .; v_gene: TRBV7-2
CDR3aa: CASKKTGLGYTF; CDR3nt: TGTGCCAGCAAGAAAACAGGGCTCGGCTACACCTTC; abundance: .; j_gene: TRBJ1-2; d_gene: .; v_gene: TRBV6-5
CDR3aa: CASSLALGGVNTEAFF; CDR3nt: TGTGCCAGCAGCTTGGCACTAGGAGGGGTGAACACTGAAGCTTTCTTT; abundance: .; j_gene: TRBJ1-1; d_gene: .; v_gene: TRBV5-8
CDR3aa: CASSERRDSDRTDTQYF; CDR3nt: TGCGCCAGCAGTGAGCGCAGGGACTCCGACCGCACAGATACGCAGTATTTT; abundance: .; j_gene: TRBJ2-3; d_gene: .; v_gene: TRBV10-1
CDR3aa: CASSPDSGYNEQFF; CDR3nt: TGTGCCAGCTCACCAGATTCAGGGTACAATGAGCAGTTCTTC; abundance: .; j_gene: TRBJ2-1; d_gene: .; v_gene: TRBV18
CDR3aa: CASSQGPGQPQHF; CDR3nt: TGTGCCAGCAGCCAAGGTCCCGGGCAGCCCCAGCATTTT; abundance: once; j_gene: TRBJ1-5; d_gene: .; v_gene: TRBV4-2
CDR3aa: CASSLLPGLAGDEQFF; CDR3nt: TGCGCCAGCAGCCTTCTTCCGGGACTAGCGGGGGATGAGCAGTTCTTC; abundance: .; j_gene: TRBJ2-1; d_gene: TRBD2; v_gene: TRBV4-1
CDR3aa: CASGAGGLNQPQHF; CDR3nt: TGTGCCAGCGGAGCGGGGGGGCTCAATCAGCCCCAGCATTTT; abundance: .; j_gene: TRBJ1-5; d_gene: .; v_gene: TRBV18
CDR3aa: CASSTRDRVVQPQHF; CDR3nt: TGTGCCAGCAGTACCCGGGACAGGGTCGTCCAGCCCCAGCATTTT; abundance: .; j_gene: TRBJ1-5; d_gene: TRBD1; v_gene: TRBV28
CDR3aa: CATSRVPAGTDTQYF; CDR3nt: TGTGCCACCAGCAGAGTGCCAGCGGGCACAGATACGCAGTATTTT; abundance: once; j_gene: TRBJ2-3; d_gene: .; v_gene: TRBV15
CDR3aa: CAWSGVGGVKNIQYF; CDR3nt: TGTGCCTGGAGTGGAGTCGGGGGTGTCAAAAACATTCAGTACTTC; abundance: .; j_gene: TRBJ2-4; d_gene: .; v_gene: TRBV30
CDR3aa: CASSASLAGGLTGELFF; CDR3nt: TGTGCCAGCAGCGCATCCCTAGCGGGGGGGCTCACCGGGGAGCTGTTTTTT; abundance: few; j_gene: TRBJ2-2; d_gene: TRBD2; v_gene: TRBV7-7
CDR3aa: CAWTAVLAGGSDTQYF; CDR3nt: TGTGCCTGGACCGCCGTACTAGCGGGAGGATCGGATACGCAGTATTTT; abundance: .; j_gene: TRBJ2-3; d_gene: TRBD2; v_gene: TRBV30
CDR3aa: CSAEPRGTQYF; CDR3nt: TGCAGTGCCGAACCACGCGGTACCCAGTACTTC; abundance: .; j_gene: TRBJ2-5; d_gene: .; v_gene: TRBV20-1
CDR3aa: CASSHPGQGNEKLFF; CDR3nt: TGCGCCAGCAGCCACCCGGGACAGGGGAATGAAAAACTGTTTTTT; abundance: .; j_gene: TRBJ1-4; d_gene: TRBD1; v_gene: TRBV4-1
CDR3aa: CASSLALHPYEQYF; CDR3nt: TGTGCCAGCAGCTTAGCACTGCATCCCTACGAGCAGTACTTC; abundance: few; j_gene: TRBJ2-7; d_gene: .; v_gene: TRBV7-9
CDR3aa: CASSPDRAQPQHF; CDR3nt: TGTGCCAGCAGCCCGGACAGGGCCCAGCCCCAGCATTTT; abundance: few; j_gene: TRBJ1-5; d_gene: TRBD1; v_gene: TRBV28
CDR3aa: CAWSPGTYNSPLHF; CDR3nt: TGTGCCTGGAGCCCCGGGACTTATAATTCACCCCTCCACTTT; abundance: .; j_gene: TRBJ1-6; d_gene: .; v_gene: TRBV30
CDR3aa: CASSGGLSGGYEQYF; CDR3nt: TGTGCCAGCAGTGGGGGCCTTAGCGGGGGTTACGAGCAGTACTTC; abundance: .; j_gene: TRBJ2-7; d_gene: TRBD2; v_gene: TRBV2
CDR3aa: CASSKGGVNTEAFF; CDR3nt: TGTGCCAGCAGTAAAGGAGGGGTGAACACTGAAGCTTTCTTT; abundance: .; j_gene: TRBJ1-1; d_gene: .; v_gene: TRBV7-8
CDR3aa: CASSLGRSPYEQYF; CDR3nt: TGTGCCAGCAGCTTGGGACGGAGCCCCTACGAGCAGTACTTC; abundance: .; j_gene: TRBJ2-7; d_gene: .; v_gene: TRBV5-6
CDR3aa: CASSFLTGDHEQYF; CDR3nt: TGTGCCAGCAGTTTCCTGACAGGGGACCACGAGCAGTACTTC; abundance: .; j_gene: TRBJ2-7; d_gene: TRBD1; v_gene: TRBV27
CDR3aa: CASSLESGQGSLGGNTIYF; CDR3nt: TGTGCCAGCAGCTTGGAGTCTGGACAGGGAAGCTTGGGTGGAAACACCATATATTTT; abundance: once; j_gene: TRBJ1-3; d_gene: TRBD1; v_gene: TRBV5-4
CDR3aa: CATSAGQGRKTQYF; CDR3nt: TGTGCCACCAGCGCGGGACAGGGGAGGAAGACCCAGTACTTC; abundance: .; j_gene: TRBJ2-5; d_gene: TRBD1; v_gene: TRBV15
CDR3aa: CASSLTGTGGNSPLHF; CDR3nt: TGTGCCAGCAGCCTCACAGGGACAGGGGGTAATTCACCCCTCCACTTT; abundance: .; j_gene: TRBJ1-6; d_gene: TRBD1; v_gene: TRBV7-9
CDR3aa: CASSAYYYNEQFF; CDR3nt: TGTGCCAGCAGTGCCTACTACTACAATGAGCAGTTCTTC; abundance: .; j_gene: TRBJ2-1; d_gene: .; v_gene: TRBV28
CDR3aa: CASSQVPGQGRYGYTF; CDR3nt: TGCGCCAGCAGCCAAGTTCCCGGACAGGGCCGCTATGGCTACACCTTC; abundance: .; j_gene: TRBJ1-2; d_gene: TRBD1; v_gene: TRBV4-1
CDR3aa: CASSLGDRGPSHF; CDR3nt: TGTGCCAGCAGCTTAGGAGATAGGGGGCCCTCGCATTTT; abundance: .; j_gene: TRBJ1-5; d_gene: TRBD1; v_gene: TRBV7-8
CDR3aa: CASSHGQGVEKLFF; CDR3nt: TGTGCCAGCAGCCACGGACAGGGGGTTGAAAAACTGTTTTTT; abundance: .; j_gene: TRBJ1-4; d_gene: TRBD1; v_gene: TRBV27
CDR3aa: CASSPGLAATRHNEQFF; CDR3nt: TGCGCCAGCAGCCCAGGACTAGCGGCCACCAGACACAATGAGCAGTTCTTC; abundance: few; j_gene: TRBJ2-1; d_gene: TRBD2; v_gene: TRBV5-1
CDR3aa: CASSFVAGLAYEQYF; CDR3nt: TGTGCCAGCAGTTTCGTGGCCGGACTAGCCTACGAGCAGTACTTC; abundance: .; j_gene: TRBJ2-7; d_gene: TRBD2; v_gene: TRBV28